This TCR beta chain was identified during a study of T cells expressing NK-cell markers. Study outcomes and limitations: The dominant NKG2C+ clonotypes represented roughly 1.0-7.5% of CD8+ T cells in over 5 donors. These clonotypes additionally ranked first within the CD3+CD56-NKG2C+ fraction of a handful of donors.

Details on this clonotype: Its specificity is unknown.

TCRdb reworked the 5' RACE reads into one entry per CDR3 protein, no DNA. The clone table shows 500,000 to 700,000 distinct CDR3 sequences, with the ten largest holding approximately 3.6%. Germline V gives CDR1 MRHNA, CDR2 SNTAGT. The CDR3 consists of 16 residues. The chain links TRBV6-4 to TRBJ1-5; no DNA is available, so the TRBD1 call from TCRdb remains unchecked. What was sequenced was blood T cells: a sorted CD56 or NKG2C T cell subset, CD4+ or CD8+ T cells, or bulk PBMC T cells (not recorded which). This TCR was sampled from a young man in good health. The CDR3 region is CASPEDRAVHNQPQHF.